The clone carrying this TCR beta chain was counted a single time. Its antigen is not known. Deep TCR-beta sequencing used DNA from uncultured naive and memory CD4+ T cells. Generated by immunoSEQ multiplex PCR, the TCRdb table keeps only in-frame clones and is missing some. The table has approximately 64,000 clones, roughly 93% seen once. CD4+ T cells from unexposed donors were obtained before the COVID-19 pandemic (2011-2018). Germline CDR1 and CDR2: MNHEY and SVGAGI. Trimming removed 6 bases from V and 0 bases from J; junction bases left unmatched: 5. The CDR3 contains 15 residues. The entry originates in a study of CD4 T cells in relation to SARS-CoV-2 and coronaviruses. Study results and caveats: SARS-CoV-2-driven expansion was significantly weaker in crossreactive than monoreactive clones.

Sequencing used naive CD4+ T cells from PBMCs. The subset: naive CD4+ T cells isolated by negative enrichment. This chain joins TRBV6-5 and TRBJ2-3; 8 nucleotides line up with TRBD1. The clonotype originates from a human donor in good health. The CDR3 protein is CASSRGTGSTDTQYF. As DNA, the CDR3 is TGTGCCAGCAGCCGGGGGACAGGTAGCACAGATACGCAGTATTTT.